This is a list of T cell receptor beta chains from one sample in a study of cytomegalovirus exposure and HLA in healthy donors. TCRdb's copy holds only in-frame clones and misses some; the assay was immunoSEQ multiplex PCR. The sample includes 100,000 to 150,000 clones, roughly 80% of them seen just once. The source material was PBMCs. Receptor source: a man younger than 40 in good health and CMV-seronegative. Each CDR3 is given with its conserved first and last residue. A D gene is named only where the DNA matches it firmly. Clone size is stated in some rows and not others, as once, few, many or a class when expanded.

TRBJ1-3	NA	once	TRBV30	TGTGCCTGGAGTGTTTATGGGTCAGGGGTTGGAAACACCATATATTTT	CAWSVYGSGVGNTIYF
TRBJ2-2	NA	NA	TRBV4-1	TGCGCCAGCAGCCAAGCTCAGTACACCGGGGAGCTGTTTTTT	CASSQAQYTGELFF
TRBJ1-5	NA	NA	TRBV6-5	TGTGCCAGCAGTCAAGGGGATAGCAATCAGCCCCAGCATTTT	CASSQGDSNQPQHF
TRBJ2-7	NA	NA	TRBV6-4	TGTGCCAGCAGTGAAGAGGAGTCCTACGAGCAGTACTTC	CASSEEESYEQYF
TRBJ1-3	NA	NA	TRBV6-5	TGTGCCAGCAGTTACGCACACCGCTCTGGAAACACCATATATTTT	CASSYAHRSGNTIYF
TRBJ1-2	NA	once	TRBV12-5	TGTGCTAGTGGTTTGAGGCCAATGGGGGGGCGCGGGAAAGTATATGGCTACACCTTC	CASGLRPMGGRGKVYGYTF
TRBJ1-1	NA	few	TRBV6-5	TGTGCCAGCAGTGAGGGACAGAACACTGAAGCTTTCTTT	CASSEGQNTEAFF
TRBJ2-7	NA	NA	TRBV19	TGTGCCAGTAGTAGAACGACAGCTTACGAGCAGTACTTC	CASSRTTAYEQYF
TRBJ2-7	NA	NA	TRBV7-9	TGTGCCAGCAGCTTAAATATACTCTCCGAGCAGTACTTC	CASSLNILSEQYF
TRBJ1-2	NA	NA	TRBV9	TGTGCCAGCAGCGACAGGGTAGTAGGAGATGGCTACACCTTC	CASSDRVVGDGYTF
TRBJ1-2	TRBD1	NA	TRBV18	TGTGCCAGCTCACCACCGGGACAGGGAGCTGATGGCTACACCTTC	CASSPPGQGADGYTF
TRBJ1-3	NA	once	TRBV28	TGTGCCAGCAGTTTAGATGGGGCTCCCTCTGGAAACACCATATATTTT	CASSLDGAPSGNTIYF
TRBJ2-7	NA	once	TRBV6-1	TGTGCCAGCAAGGCTGCTCCGGGATCCTCCTACGAGCAGTACTTC	CASKAAPGSSYEQYF
TRBJ2-7	TRBD1	NA	TRBV5-1	TGCGCCAGCAGCTTGGGGGGGACAGGGCCCTACGAGCAGTACTTC	CASSLGGTGPYEQYF
TRBJ2-7	TRBD1	NA	TRBV30	TGTGCCTGGGGATCTCGACAGGGTTTAAACTTC	CAWGSRQGLNF
TRBJ2-7	NA	NA	TRBV6-1	TGTGCCAGCAGTGAGGGGGGAAGGGAGCAGTACTTC	CASSEGGREQYF
TRBJ2-7	TRBD1	NA	TRBV28	TGTGCCAGCAGTCCCAGGGGGCTTCGTCCCCTCGAGCAGTACTTC	CASSPRGLRPLEQYF
TRBJ1-3	TRBD1	NA	TRBV4-3	TGCGCCAGCAGCCAAGATCTCCAGGGGGCTGCTGGAAACACCATATATTTT	CASSQDLQGAAGNTIYF
TRBJ1-2	NA	NA	TRBV7-9	TGTGCCAGCAGCCTCCATGGAGAGATCAGCTATGGCTACACCTTC	CASSLHGEISYGYTF
TRBJ1-1	NA	NA	TRBV7-9	TGTGCCAGCAGCTTAGCTGGATTGGGGGGGAAGACTGAAGCTTTCTTT	CASSLAGLGGKTEAFF
TRBJ1-1	TRBD1	NA	TRBV19	TGTGCCAGTAGTATAGGACAGGGGAGGAGCACTGAAGCTTTCTTT	CASSIGQGRSTEAFF
TRBJ1-5	TRBD1	NA	TRBV5-1	TGCGCCAGCAGCTTGGGATCGGGACAGGGCAATCAGCCCCAGCATTTT	CASSLGSGQGNQPQHF
TRBJ2-1	NA	NA	TRBV27	TGTGCCAGCAGTTGGGCCCCAAGAATGAAGGAGTTCTTC	CASSWAPRMKEFF
TRBJ2-7	NA	NA	TRBV27	TGTGCCAGCCGTACTGATTGGTTGAGCTACGAGCAGTACTTC	CASRTDWLSYEQYF
TRBJ2-1	NA	NA	TRBV5-1	TGCGCCAGCAGCTTGGTTGCGCGGGGCGGACTTTTCGATGGGCAGTTCTTC	CASSLVARGGLFDGQFF
TRBJ1-1	NA	NA	TRBV9	TGTGCCAGCAGCGTAGGACAGGAAAACACTGAAGCTTTCTTT	CASSVGQENTEAFF
TRBJ2-2	NA	NA	TRBV28	TGTGCCAGCAGTTTCCAGAACACCGGGGAGCTGTTTTTT	CASSFQNTGELFF
TRBJ1-5	TRBD1	NA	TRBV7-9	TGTGCCAGCAGCTCGGACAGGGCCTACAATCAGCCCCAGCATTTT	CASSSDRAYNQPQHF
TRBJ1-2	NA	NA	TRBV28	TGTGCCAGCTCTCTTGGGGGGAGAAACTATGGCTACACCTTC	CASSLGGRNYGYTF
TRBJ2-2	TRBD1	few	TRBV9	TGTGCCAGCAGCAAGGGACAGGGGTCCTTCACCGGGGAGCTGTTTTTT	CASSKGQGSFTGELFF
TRBJ2-1	TRBD2	NA	TRBV5-1	TGCGCCAGCAGCTTGTTAGCGGGGGGTTCTCGGAACAATGAGCAGTTCTTC	CASSLLAGGSRNNEQFF
TRBJ2-7	TRBD2	few	TRBV10-3	TGTGCCATCAGCCAGACTAGCGGGAGTTACGAGCAGTACTTC	CAISQTSGSYEQYF
TRBJ1-1	NA	NA	TRBV28	TGTGCCAGCAGTCCACAAGGGGGGGCTGAAGCTTTCTTT	CASSPQGGAEAFF
TRBJ2-1	TRBD1	NA	TRBV14	TGTGCCAGCAGCCACCCCGGGGGGACAGGGGTGGGTAATGAGCAGTTCTTC	CASSHPGGTGVGNEQFF
TRBJ1-2	TRBD1	NA	TRBV4-1	TGCGCCAGCAGCCAAATCTCCCAGGGGGGCGCTAACTATGGCTACACCTTC	CASSQISQGGANYGYTF
TRBJ2-1	TRBD1	NA	TRBV9	TGTGCCAGCAGCGCTACCACCGGGACAGCTTACAATGAGCAGTTCTTC	CASSATTGTAYNEQFF
TRBJ2-1	TRBD2	NA	TRBV4-2	TGTGCCAGCAGCCAAGGACTACAGGCTAGCGGGATACTCCCGGAGCAGTTCTTC	CASSQGLQASGILPEQFF
TRBJ2-7	TRBD2	NA	TRBV5-4	TGTGCCAGCAGCGTTAGCGGGAGGGCCTACGAGCAGTACTTC	CASSVSGRAYEQYF
TRBJ1-5	NA	once	TRBV29-1	TGCAGCGTTGATGTGGGGCTAGGACAGCCCCAGCATTTT	CSVDVGLGQPQHF
TRBJ2-1	TRBD2	NA	TRBV6-6	TGTGCCAGCAGTAGCCCCACTAGCGGCTCCTACAATGAGCAGTTCTTC	CASSSPTSGSYNEQFF
TRBJ2-5	TRBD1	NA	TRBV28	TGTGCCAGCAGTTTACACGGGACAGGGGGTTTGGAGCAGTACTTC	CASSLHGTGGLEQYF
TRBJ2-5	TRBD1	NA	TRBV6-1	TGTGCCAGCAGAGAAATAGGACAGGGTGTCCGCGAGACCCAGTACTTC	CASREIGQGVRETQYF
TRBJ2-4	NA	NA	TRBV28	TGTGCCAGCAGTTTATGGGGGGACACAACCCACGGGGCCAAAAACATTCAGTACTTC	CASSLWGDTTHGAKNIQYF
TRBJ2-5	TRBD1	NA	TRBV4-1	TGCGCCAGCAGCCAAGAGGGGACAGGCGAAGAGACCCAGTACTTC	CASSQEGTGEETQYF
TRBJ2-7	NA	NA	TRBV6-4	TGTGCCAGCAGTGTGACTCCCACCTACGAGCAGTACTTC	CASSVTPTYEQYF